This TCR beta chain stems from a study of Ad26.COV2.S vaccination and SARS-CoV-2 variants. Study information: The donor belonged to the COV1001 Ad26.COV2.S trial arm.

Findings and limits, study-wide: People who got the vaccine or the placebo had similar non-spike TCR breadth.

This clone has only one observation. What it binds is not known. Clones were sequenced by immunoSEQ multiplex PCR, and TCRdb holds only the in-frame ones, with some missing. The top ten hold 9.5% to 12% of the sample, which has hundreds of thousands of clones, approximately 86% seen once. The sample's treatment: 15 to 20 received Ad26.COV2.S at low or high dose, single or two shots; about 5 received placebo; per-sample allocation not given. After the first vaccine or placebo injection, samples were drawn on day 63. The individual, an adult aged 18-55 years, was a donor in Boston. The CDR3 loop spans 17 amino acids. J lost 3 bases, V lost 1 base, and 7 bases had no gene match. Germline V gene data show CDR1 as LNHDA and CDR2 as SQIVND (reference sequence).

Sequencing was performed on peripheral blood, taken in a trial of Ad26.COV2.S vaccine versus placebo. The receptor was isolated from a person between 18 and 65 years old who received the Ad26.COV2.S COVID-19 vaccine or a placebo. The chain is built from TRBV19 and TRBJ2-1; 9 bases agree with TRBD2. The DNA of the CDR3 is TGTGCCAGTAGTATAGCAGCAGGGACTAGCAGCTACAATGAGCAGTTCTTC. Amino acids: CASSIAAGTSSYNEQFF.